This T cell receptor beta chain was sequenced in a study of shared clonotypes between healthy human individuals. The naive CD8 population came from CD45RO-negative cells selected for CCR7, without terminally differentiated effector memory CD45RA+ cells. CDR1 and CDR2 from the germline V gene are SGHNT and YYREEE (reference sequence). The CDR3 runs 13 residues. Trimming stripped 5 bases from V and 4 bases from J, with 10 bases between. Clones were read by immunoSEQ multiplex PCR, and TCRdb kept only the in-frame ones, dropping some. Here the sample spans fewer than 850,000 clones, around 96% being singletons.

The sample taken for sequencing was naive CD8+ T cells sorted from blood. The clonotype comes from a man aged 25 to 45 in good health. The chain recombines TRBV5-4 with TRBJ2-1, with D tentatively TRBD2 (5 bases). CDR3 DNA sequence: TGTGCCAGCAGTCCTACTAGTTACAATGAGCAGTTCTTC. Translated: CASSPTSYNEQFF.